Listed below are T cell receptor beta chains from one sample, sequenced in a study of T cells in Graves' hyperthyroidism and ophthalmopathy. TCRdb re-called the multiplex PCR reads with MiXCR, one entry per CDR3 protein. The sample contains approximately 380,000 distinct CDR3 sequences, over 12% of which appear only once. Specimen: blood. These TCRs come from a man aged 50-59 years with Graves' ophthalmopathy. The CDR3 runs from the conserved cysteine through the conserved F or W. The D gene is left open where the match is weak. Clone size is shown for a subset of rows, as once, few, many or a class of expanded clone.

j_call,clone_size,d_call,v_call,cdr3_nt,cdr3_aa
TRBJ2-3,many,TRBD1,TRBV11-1,TGTGCCAGCAGCCAAAACAGGGGGCGTACAGATACGCAGTATTTT,CASSQNRGRTDTQYF
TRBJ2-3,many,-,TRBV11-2,TGTGCCAGCAGCTTAGCCATTCCAGATACGCAGTATTTT,CASSLAIPDTQYF
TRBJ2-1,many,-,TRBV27,TGTGCCAGCAGACCTGACTTGGCGGTTGGGGGATACAATGAGCAGTTCTTC,CASRPDLAVGGYNEQFF
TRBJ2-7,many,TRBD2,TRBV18,TGTGCCAGCTCACCCCTTAGTCTAGCGGGAGTCTACGAGCAGTACTTC,CASSPLSLAGVYEQYF
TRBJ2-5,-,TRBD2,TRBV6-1,TGTGCCAGCAGTGAAGCCTGGGGGGGGGGAGAGACCCAGTACTTC,CASSEAWGGGETQYF
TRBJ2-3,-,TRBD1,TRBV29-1,TGCAGCGTTGAAGATTGGACAGGGAGGACAGATACGCAGTATTTT,CSVEDWTGRTDTQYF
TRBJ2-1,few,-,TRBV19,TGTGCCAGTAGTACCGTTGTGGTCCCGGATGAGCAGTTCTTC,CASSTVVVPDEQFF
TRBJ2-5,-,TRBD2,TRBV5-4,TGTGCCAGCAGCTCTACTAGCGGGAGAGGGGAGACCCAGTACTTC,CASSSTSGRGETQYF
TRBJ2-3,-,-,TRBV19,TGTGCCAGTATCAAGGAGGGGGCGCAGTATTTT,CASIKEGAQYF
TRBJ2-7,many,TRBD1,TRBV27,TGTGCCACGGGACCGGACAGGGGGCTGTACGAGCAGTACTTC,CATGPDRGLYEQYF
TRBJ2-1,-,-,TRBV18,TGTGCCAGCTCACCACCGCGGGGTCTCTCCTACAATGAGCAGTTCTTC,CASSPPRGLSYNEQFF
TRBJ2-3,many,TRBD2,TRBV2,TGTGCCAGCAGACCGGGACTAGTAATGACAGATACGCAGTATTTT,CASRPGLVMTDTQYF
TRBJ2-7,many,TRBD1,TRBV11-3,TGTGCCAGCAGCTTAAGGGGGCCGGGCGAGCAGTACTTC,CASSLRGPGEQYF
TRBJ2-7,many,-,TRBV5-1,TGCGCCAGCAGCAGGCGGGGCTCCTCCTACGAGCAGTACTTC,CASSRRGSSYEQYF
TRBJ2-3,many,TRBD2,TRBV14,TGTGCCAGCAGCCAAGGCGGGAGGAGCACAGATACGCAGTATTTT,CASSQGGRSTDTQYF